This T cell receptor (beta chain) was observed in a study of blood T cell repertoires in COVID-19. Study information: Some COVID-19 samples were acute and others convalescent; all came from the United States, Italy and Spain. T cells, B-cell-depleted T cells, or PBMCs provided the cDNA or gDNA that served as material.

This CDR3 is built from 12 residues. V lost 4 bases to trimming and J lost 8 bases; unmatched junction nucleotides: 3. Original processing methods: Amplification with reference gene primers provided the estimates of nucleated cell counts. Clones were read by immunoSEQ multiplex PCR, and TCRdb kept only the in-frame ones, dropping some. V and J calls and clone size follow that table, whereas D and trimming were derived from the DNA. The sample comprises 130,000 or so clones, approximately 83% of which are singletons, and 18% rests with the top ten. The source material was peripheral blood. The receptor was derived from a woman aged 50 to 65 who had recovered from COVID-19. V and J are TRBV12-3 or TRBV12-4 and TRBJ1-1, with 8 bases matching TRBD1. This CDR3 is CASSSTGAEAFF. DNA of the CDR3: TGTGCCAGCAGTTCGACAGGGGCGGAAGCTTTCTTT.